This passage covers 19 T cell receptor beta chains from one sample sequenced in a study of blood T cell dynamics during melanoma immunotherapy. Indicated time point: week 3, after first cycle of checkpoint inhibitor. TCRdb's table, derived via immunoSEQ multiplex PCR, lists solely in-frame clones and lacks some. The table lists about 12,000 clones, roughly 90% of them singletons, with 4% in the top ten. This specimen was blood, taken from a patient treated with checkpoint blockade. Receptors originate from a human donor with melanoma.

The CDR3 DNA is TGTGCCAGAAGCTTGGCCACAGGGGGAGGTTACTATGGCTACACCTTC. Residues: CARSLATGGGYYGYTF. The chain carries TRBV5-3 and TRBJ1-2; 8 bases match TRBD1. TRBV5-3 is labeled an ORF, and its function is uncertain. V lost 0 bases and J lost 3; bases outside the gene matches: 7. The CDR3 runs to 16 residues.

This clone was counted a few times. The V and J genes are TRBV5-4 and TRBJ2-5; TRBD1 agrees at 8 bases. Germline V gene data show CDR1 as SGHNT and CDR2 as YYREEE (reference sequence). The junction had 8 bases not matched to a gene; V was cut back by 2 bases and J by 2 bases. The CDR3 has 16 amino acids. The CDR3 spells CASSFPGQELQETQYF. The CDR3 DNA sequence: TGTGCCAGCAGCTTCCCGGGACAGGAGCTACAAGAGACCCAGTACTTC.

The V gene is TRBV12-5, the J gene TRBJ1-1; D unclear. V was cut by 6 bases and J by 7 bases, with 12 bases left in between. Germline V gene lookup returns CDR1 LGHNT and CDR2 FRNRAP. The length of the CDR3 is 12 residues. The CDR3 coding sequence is TGTGCTAGTGGCGCCGGAACCGGTGAAGCTTTCTTT. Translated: CASGAGTGEAFF.

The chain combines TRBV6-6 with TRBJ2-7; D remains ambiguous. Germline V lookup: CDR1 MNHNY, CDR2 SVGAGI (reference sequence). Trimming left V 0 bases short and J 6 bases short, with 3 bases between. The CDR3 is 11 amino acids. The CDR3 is CASSYSSEQYF. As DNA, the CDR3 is TGTGCCAGCAGTTACTCGAGCGAGCAGTACTTC.

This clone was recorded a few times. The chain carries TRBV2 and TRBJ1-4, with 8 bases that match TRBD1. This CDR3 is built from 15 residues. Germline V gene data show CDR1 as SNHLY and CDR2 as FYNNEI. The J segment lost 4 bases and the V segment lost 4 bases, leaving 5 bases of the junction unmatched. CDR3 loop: CASSGDRSINEKLFF. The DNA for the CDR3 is TGTGCCAGCAGTGGGGACAGGTCCATTAATGAAAAACTGTTTTTT. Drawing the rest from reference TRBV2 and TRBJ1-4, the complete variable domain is EPEVTQTPSHQVTQMGQEVILRCVPISNHLYFYWYRQILGQKVEFLVSFYNNEISEKSEIFDDQFSVERPDGSNFTLKIRSTKLEDSAMYFCASSGDRSINEKLFFGSGTQLSVL.

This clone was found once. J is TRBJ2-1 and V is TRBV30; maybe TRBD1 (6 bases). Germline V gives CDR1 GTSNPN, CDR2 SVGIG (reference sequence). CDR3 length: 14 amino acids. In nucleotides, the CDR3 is TGTGCTGTCCGTAGAACAGGGTCCTACAATGAGCAGTTCTTC. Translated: CAVRRTGSYNEQFF.

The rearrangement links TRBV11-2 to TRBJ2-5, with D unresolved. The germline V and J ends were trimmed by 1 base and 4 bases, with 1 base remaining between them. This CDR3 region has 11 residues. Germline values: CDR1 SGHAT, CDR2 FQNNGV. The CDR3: CASSLAETQYF. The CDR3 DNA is TGTGCCAGCAGCTTAGCAGAGACCCAGTACTTC. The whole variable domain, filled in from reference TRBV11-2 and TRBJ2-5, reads EAGVAQSPRYKIIEKRQSVAFWCNPISGHATLYWYQQILGQGPKLLIQFQNNGVVDDSQLPKDRFSAERLKGVDSTLKIQPAKLEDSAVYLCASSLAETQYFGPGTRLLVL.

CDR3 residues: CASSDSTEDTQYF. CDR3 coding DNA: TGTGCCAGCAGTGACTCGACCGAAGATACGCAGTATTTT. This chain uses TRBV6-4 with TRBJ2-3; D unclear. Trimming took 0 bases from V and 5 from J, leaving 6 bases between them. The CDR3 runs to 13 residues. Germline CDR1 is MRHNA and CDR2 is SNTAGT.

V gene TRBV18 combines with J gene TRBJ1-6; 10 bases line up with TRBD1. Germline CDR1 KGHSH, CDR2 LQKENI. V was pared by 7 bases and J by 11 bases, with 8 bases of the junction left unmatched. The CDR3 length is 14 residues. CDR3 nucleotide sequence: TGTGCCAGCTTCGCCGGGACAGGGGTTACACCCCTCCACTTT. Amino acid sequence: CASFAGTGVTPLHF. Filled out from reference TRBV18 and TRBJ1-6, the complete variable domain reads NAGVMQNPRHLVRRRGQEARLRCSPMKGHSHVYWYRQLPEEGLKFMVYLQKENIIDESGMPKERFSAEFPKEGPSILRIQQVVRGDSAAYFCASFAGTGVTPLHFGNGTRLTVT.

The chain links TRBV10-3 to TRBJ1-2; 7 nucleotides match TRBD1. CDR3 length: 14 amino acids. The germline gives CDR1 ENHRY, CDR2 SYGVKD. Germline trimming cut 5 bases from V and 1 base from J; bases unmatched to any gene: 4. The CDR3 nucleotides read TGTGCCATCAGTAGCCGACAGGGTAACTATGGCTACACCTTC. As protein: CAISSRQGNYGYTF.

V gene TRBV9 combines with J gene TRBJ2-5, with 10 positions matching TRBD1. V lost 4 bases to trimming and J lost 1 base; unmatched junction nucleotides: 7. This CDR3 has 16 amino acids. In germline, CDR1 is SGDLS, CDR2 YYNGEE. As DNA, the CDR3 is TGTGCCAGCAGCCTCGGGACAGGGGCCTCCCAAGAGACCCAGTACTTC. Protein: CASSLGTGASQETQYF.

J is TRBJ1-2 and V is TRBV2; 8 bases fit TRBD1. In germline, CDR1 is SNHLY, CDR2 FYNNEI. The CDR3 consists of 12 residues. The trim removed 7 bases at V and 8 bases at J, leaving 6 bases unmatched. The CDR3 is CASIRDRGGYTF. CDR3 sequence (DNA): TGTGCCAGCATAAGAGACAGGGGCGGCTACACCTTC.

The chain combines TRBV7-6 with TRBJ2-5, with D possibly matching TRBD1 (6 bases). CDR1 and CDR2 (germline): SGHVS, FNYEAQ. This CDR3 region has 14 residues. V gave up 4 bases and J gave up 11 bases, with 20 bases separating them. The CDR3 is CASSSQTGSSEQYF. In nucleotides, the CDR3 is TGTGCCAGCAGCTCGCAGACAGGTTCGAGTGAGCAGTACTTC.

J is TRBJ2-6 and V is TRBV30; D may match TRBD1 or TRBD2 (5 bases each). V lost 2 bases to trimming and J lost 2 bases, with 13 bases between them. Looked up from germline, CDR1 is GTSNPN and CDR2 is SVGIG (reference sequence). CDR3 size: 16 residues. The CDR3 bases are TGTGCCTGGAGTCCCAAACTGGGGGCTGGGGCCAACGTCCTGACTTTC. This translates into CAWSPKLGAGANVLTF.

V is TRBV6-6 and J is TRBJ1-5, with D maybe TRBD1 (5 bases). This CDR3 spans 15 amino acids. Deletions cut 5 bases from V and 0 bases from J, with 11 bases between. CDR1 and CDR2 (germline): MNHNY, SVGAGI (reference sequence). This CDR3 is CASSPQAYSNQPQHF. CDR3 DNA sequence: TGTGCCAGCAGTCCACAGGCCTATAGCAATCAGCCCCAGCATTTT.

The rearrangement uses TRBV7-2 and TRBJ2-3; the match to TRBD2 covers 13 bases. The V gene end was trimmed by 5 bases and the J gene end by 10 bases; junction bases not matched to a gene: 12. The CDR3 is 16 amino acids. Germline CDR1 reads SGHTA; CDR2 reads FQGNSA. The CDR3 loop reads CASSPGTSGIPVAQYF. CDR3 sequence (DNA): TGTGCCAGCAGCCCGGGGACTAGCGGGATCCCCGTAGCGCAGTATTTT.

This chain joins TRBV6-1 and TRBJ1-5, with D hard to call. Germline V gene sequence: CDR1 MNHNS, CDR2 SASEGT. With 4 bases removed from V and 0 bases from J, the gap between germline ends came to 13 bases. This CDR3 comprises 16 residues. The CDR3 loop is CASSGDPWGSNQPQHF. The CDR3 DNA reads TGTGCCAGCAGTGGGGATCCATGGGGTAGCAATCAGCCCCAGCATTTT.

The CDR3 DNA is TGTGCCAGCAGCCAGGGAACTCCCCCCCGAGATACGCAGTATTTT. Translated: CASSQGTPPRDTQYF. V gene TRBV7-9 combines with J gene TRBJ2-3, with D possibly being TRBD1 (5 bases). Trimming removed 5 bases at V and 5 bases at J, with 17 bases between. The CDR3 is 15 amino acids. The germline CDR1 and CDR2 sequences are SEHNR and FQNEAQ (reference sequence).

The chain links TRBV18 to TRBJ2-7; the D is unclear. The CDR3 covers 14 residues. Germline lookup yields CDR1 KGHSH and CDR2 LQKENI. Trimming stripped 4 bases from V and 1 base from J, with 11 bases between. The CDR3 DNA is TGTGCCAGCTCACAGACGGGTTCTTCCTACGAGCAGTACTTC. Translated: CASSQTGSSYEQYF.